This T cell receptor (beta chain) derives from a study of OX40 agonist ivuxolimab in advanced cancers. Study-level information: An agonistic anti-OX40 (CD134) antibody, ivuxolimab, was used to treat the patients.

Germline trimming cut 6 bases from V and 4 bases from J; bases unmatched to any gene: 5. There are 14 residues in the CDR3. Germline V lookup: CDR1 MGHRA, CDR2 YSYEKL. Some clones are missing from TCRdb's copy, which holds only in-frame ones; the method was immunoSEQ multiplex PCR. Here the sample spans about 80,000 clones, approximately 95% being singletons. The gene calls are TRBV4-1 and TRBJ1-2; the match to TRBD1 covers 10 bases. This TCR came from an adult with an advanced solid tumor such as melanoma, head and neck, liver or kidney cancer. Source: CD4+ or CD8+ T cells sorted from blood, taken in a trial of the OX40 agonist ivuxolimab. CDR3 in amino acids: CASRAGTGVYGYTF. CDR3 nucleotide sequence: TGCGCCAGCAGGGCCGGGACAGGGGTCTATGGCTACACCTTC.